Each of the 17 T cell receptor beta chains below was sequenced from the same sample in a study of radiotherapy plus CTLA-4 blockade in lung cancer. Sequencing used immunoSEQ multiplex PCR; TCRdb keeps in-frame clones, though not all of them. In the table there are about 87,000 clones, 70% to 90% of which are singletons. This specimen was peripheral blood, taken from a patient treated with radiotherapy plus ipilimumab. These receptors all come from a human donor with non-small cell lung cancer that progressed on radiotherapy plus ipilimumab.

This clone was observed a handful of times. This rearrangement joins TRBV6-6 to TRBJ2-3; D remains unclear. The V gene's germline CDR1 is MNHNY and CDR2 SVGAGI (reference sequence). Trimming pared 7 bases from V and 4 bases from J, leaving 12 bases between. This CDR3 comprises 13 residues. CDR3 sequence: CASTPPGADTQYF. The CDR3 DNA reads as TGTGCCAGCACTCCCCCGGGCGCAGATACGCAGTATTTT.

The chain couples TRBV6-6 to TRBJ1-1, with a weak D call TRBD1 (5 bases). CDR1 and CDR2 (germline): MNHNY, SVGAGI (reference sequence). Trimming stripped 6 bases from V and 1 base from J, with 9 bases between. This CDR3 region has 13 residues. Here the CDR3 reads CASSPTGNTEAFF. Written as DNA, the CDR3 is TGTGCCAGCAGCCCTACAGGGAACACTGAAGCTTTCTTT.

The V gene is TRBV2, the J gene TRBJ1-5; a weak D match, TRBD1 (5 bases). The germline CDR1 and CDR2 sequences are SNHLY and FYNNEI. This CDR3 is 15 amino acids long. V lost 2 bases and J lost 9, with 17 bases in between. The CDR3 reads CASSEQGVNDRPQHF. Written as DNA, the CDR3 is TGTGCCAGCAGTGAACAGGGCGTCAATGATAGGCCCCAGCATTTT.

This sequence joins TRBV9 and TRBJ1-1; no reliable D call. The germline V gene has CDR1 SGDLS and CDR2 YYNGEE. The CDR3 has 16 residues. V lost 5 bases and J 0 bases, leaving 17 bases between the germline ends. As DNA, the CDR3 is TGTGCCAGCAGTGGCGGACGGGGAGGGATGAACACTGAAGCTTTCTTT. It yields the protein CASSGGRGGMNTEAFF.

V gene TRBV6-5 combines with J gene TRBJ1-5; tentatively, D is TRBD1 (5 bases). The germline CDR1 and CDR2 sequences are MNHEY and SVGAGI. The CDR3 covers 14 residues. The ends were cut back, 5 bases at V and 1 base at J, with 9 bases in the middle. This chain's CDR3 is CASSESGSNQPQHF. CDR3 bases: TGTGCCAGCAGTGAATCAGGGAGCAATCAGCCCCAGCATTTT.

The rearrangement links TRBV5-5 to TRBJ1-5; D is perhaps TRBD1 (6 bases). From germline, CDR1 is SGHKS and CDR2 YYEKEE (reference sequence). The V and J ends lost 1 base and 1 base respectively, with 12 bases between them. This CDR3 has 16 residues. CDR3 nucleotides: TGTGCCAGCAGCTTGAACAGGGATGGAAGCAATCAGCCCCAGCATTTT. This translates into CASSLNRDGSNQPQHF.

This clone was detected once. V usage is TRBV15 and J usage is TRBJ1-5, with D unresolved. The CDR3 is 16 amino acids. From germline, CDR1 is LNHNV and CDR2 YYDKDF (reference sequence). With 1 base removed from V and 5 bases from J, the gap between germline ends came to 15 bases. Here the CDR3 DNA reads TGTGCCACCAGCAGAGTTGGCCAGCGGGAGGATCAGCCCCAGCATTTT. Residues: CATSRVGQREDQPQHF. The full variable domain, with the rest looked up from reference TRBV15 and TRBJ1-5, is DAMVIQNPRYQVTQFGKPVTLSCSQTLNHNVMYWYQQKSSQAPKLLFHYYDKDFNNEADTPDNFQSRRPNTSFCFLDIRSPGLGDTAMYLCATSRVGQREDQPQHFGDGTRLSIL.

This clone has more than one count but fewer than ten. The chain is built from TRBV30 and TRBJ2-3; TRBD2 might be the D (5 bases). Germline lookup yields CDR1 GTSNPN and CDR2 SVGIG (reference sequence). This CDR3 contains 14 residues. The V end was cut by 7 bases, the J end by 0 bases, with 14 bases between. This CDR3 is CASPFEGSTDTQYF. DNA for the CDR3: TGTGCCTCCCCTTTCGAGGGTAGCACAGATACGCAGTATTTT.

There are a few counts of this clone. The CDR3 nucleotides are TGCGCCAGCAGCCAAGAAAGTATAAGCGTAACAGATACGCAGTATTTT. This encodes CASSQESISVTDTQYF. The chain is built from TRBV4-3 and TRBJ2-3; no clear D gene. Per germline, CDR1 LGHNA and CDR2 YSLEER. V was clipped by 0 bases and J by 3 bases, with 13 bases between them. The CDR3 spans 16 residues.

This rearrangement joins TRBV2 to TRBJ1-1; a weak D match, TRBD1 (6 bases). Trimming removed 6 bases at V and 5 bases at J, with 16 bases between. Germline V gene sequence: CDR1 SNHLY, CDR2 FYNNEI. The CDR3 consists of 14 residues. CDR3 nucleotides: TGTGCCAGCAGAGGCAGGGGTGGGGCTACTGAAGCTTTCTTT. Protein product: CASRGRGGATEAFF. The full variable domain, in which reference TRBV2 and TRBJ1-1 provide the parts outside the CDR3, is EPEVTQTPSHQVTQMGQEVILRCVPISNHLYFYWYRQILGQKVEFLVSFYNNEISEKSEIFDDQFSVERPDGSNFTLKIRSTKLEDSAMYFCASRGRGGATEAFFGQGTRLTVV.

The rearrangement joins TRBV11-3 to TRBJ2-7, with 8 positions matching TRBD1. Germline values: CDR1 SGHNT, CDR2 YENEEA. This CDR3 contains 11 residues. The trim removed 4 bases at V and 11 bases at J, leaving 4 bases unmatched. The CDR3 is CASSSAGGKYF. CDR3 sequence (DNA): TGTGCCAGCAGCTCCGCAGGGGGCAAGTACTTC.

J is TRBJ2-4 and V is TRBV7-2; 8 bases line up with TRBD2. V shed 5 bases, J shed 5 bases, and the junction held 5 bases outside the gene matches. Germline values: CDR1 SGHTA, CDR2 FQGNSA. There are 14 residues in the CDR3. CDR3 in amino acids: CASSPGGAQNIQYF. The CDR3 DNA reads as TGTGCCAGCAGCCCCGGGGGGGCCCAAAACATTCAGTACTTC. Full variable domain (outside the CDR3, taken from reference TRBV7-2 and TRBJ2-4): GAGVSQSPSNKVTEKGKDVELRCDPISGHTALYWYRQSLGQGLEFLIYFQGNSAPDKSGLPSDRFSAERTGGSVSTLTIQRTQQEDSAVYLCASSPGGAQNIQYFGAGTRLSVL.

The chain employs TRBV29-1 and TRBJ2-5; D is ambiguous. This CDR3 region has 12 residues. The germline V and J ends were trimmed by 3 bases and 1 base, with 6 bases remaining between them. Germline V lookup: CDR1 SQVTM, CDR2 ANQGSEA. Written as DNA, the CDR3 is TGCAGCGTTGACGGCAGCCAAGAGACCCAGTACTTC. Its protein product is CSVDGSQETQYF.

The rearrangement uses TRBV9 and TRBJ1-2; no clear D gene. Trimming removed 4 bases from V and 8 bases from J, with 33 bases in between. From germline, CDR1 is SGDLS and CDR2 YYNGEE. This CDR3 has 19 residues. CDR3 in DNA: TGTGCCAGCAGCCCAGCCGAGAGGGCCCAAACTTTGAAGCCGGGGGGCTACACCTTC. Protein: CASSPAERAQTLKPGGYTF.

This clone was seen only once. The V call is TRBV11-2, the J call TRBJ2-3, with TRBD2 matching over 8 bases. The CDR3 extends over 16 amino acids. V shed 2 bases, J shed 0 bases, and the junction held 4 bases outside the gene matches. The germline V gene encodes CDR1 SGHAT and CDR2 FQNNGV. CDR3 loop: CASSLMASGSTDTQYF. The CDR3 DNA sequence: TGTGCCAGCAGCTTAATGGCTAGCGGGAGCACAGATACGCAGTATTTT.

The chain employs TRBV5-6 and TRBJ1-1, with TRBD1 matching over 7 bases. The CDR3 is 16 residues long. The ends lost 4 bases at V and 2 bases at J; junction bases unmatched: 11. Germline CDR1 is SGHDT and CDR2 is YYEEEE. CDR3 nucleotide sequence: TGTGCCAGCAGCACTAATACCGGGACAGTTAACACTGAAGCTTTCTTT. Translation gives CASSTNTGTVNTEAFF.

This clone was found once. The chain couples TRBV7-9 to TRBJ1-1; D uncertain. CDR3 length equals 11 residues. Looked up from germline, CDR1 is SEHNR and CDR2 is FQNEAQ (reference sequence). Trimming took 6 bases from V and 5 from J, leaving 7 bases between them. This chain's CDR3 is CASRVGTEAFF. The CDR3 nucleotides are TGTGCCAGCAGGGTTGGGACTGAAGCTTTCTTT.